This T cell receptor beta chain was recorded in a study of blood T cells in healthy people across ages. With a J-beta primer mix and a sample-barcoded 5' primer, a second PCR ran about 7 to 11 cycles. TCRdb recomputed calls from the 5' RACE reads with MiXCR, one row per CDR3 protein. The sample contains approximately 780,000 distinct CDR3 sequences, roughly 24% of which appear only once. Germline CDR1 reads MNHEY; CDR2 reads SVGAGI. V dropped 0 bases and J dropped 3; count of bases not matched to a gene: 5. The CDR3 loop spans 16 amino acids. Another study also made use of these data, one on T cells of mothers and their children.

The source of this sequence is a boy aged 10-17 years in good health. This rearrangement joins TRBV6-5 to TRBJ2-7, with 10 bases fitting TRBD1. The sample taken for sequencing was blood. The CDR3 sequence: CASSYSIGTGVYEQYF. In DNA, the CDR3 is TGTGCCAGCAGTTACTCGATAGGGACAGGGGTCTACGAGCAGTACTTC.